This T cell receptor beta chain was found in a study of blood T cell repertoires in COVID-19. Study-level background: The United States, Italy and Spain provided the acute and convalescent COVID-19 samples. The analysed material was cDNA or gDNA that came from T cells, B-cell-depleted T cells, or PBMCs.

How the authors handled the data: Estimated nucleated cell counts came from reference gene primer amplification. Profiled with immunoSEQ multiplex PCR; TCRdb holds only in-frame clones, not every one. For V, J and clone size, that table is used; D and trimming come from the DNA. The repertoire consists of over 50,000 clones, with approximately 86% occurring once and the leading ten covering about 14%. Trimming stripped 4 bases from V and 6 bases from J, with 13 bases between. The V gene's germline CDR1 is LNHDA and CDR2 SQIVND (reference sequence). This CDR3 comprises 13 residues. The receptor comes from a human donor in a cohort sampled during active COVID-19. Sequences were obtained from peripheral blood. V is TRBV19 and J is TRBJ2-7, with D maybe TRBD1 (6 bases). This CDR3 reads CASSTFTGFEQYF. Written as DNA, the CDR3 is TGTGCCAGTAGTACCTTTACAGGGTTCGAGCAGTACTTC.